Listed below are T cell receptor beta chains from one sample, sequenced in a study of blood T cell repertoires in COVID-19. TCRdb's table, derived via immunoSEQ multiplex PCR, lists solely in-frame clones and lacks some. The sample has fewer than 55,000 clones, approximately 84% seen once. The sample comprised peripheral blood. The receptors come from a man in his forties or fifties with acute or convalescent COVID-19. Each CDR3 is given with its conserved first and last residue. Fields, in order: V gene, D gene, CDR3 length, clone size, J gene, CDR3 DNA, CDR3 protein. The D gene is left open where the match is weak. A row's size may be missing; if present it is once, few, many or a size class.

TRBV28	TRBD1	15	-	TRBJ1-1	TGTGCCAGCAGTTCAACCGGGACAGGGAACACTGAAGCTTTCTTT	CASSSTGTGNTEAFF
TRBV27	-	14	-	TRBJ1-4	TGTGCCAGCAGTGACACCTACTTTAATGAAAAACTGTTTTTT	CASSDTYFNEKLFF
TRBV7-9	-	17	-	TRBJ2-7	TGTGCCAGCAGCTTAGTCCCCTGGGGCCTACTCTCCTACGAGCAGTACTTC	CASSLVPWGLLSYEQYF
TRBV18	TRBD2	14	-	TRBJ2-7	TGTGCCAGCTCGCGGGAGTTCAGCTCCTACGAGCAGTACTTC	CASSREFSSYEQYF
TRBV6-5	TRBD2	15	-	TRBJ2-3	TGTGCCAGCAGTTGGGGACTAGCGGGAGCGAATACGCAGTATTTT	CASSWGLAGANTQYF
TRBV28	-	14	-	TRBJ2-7	TGTGCCAGCAGTTCCACGGGCAGGGGCTACGAGCAGTACTTC	CASSSTGRGYEQYF
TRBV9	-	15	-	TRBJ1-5	TGTGCCAGCAGCGTAGACGGGGTGACCTCCCAGCCCCAGCATTTT	CASSVDGVTSQPQHF
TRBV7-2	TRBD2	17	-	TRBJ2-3	TGTGCCAGCAGCTTAGGTTGGACTAGCGGGAATGAAGATACGCAGTATTTT	CASSLGWTSGNEDTQYF
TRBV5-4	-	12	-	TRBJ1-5	TGTGCCAGCAGCTTCGGGGATCAGCCCCAGCATTTT	CASSFGDQPQHF
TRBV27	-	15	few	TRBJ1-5	TGTGCCAGCAGTTTATGGGGAGCGAACAATCAGCCCCAGCATTTT	CASSLWGANNQPQHF